Listed below are T cell receptor beta chains from one sample, sequenced in a study of beta chain features in type 1 diabetes. Generated by immunoSEQ multiplex PCR, the TCRdb table keeps only in-frame clones and is missing some. The data contain about 360,000 clones, roughly 13% of them singletons. The specimen was naive CD4+ T cells from blood. Source of these receptors: a woman under 30 with type 1 diabetes. Each CDR3 is given with its conserved first and last residue. The D gene is left open where the match is weak.

D: .
V: TRBV5-1
J: TRBJ2-5
CDR3: CASSLARFGETQYF

D: .
V: TRBV14
J: TRBJ2-7
CDR3: CASSPHVYEQYF

D: TRBD1
V: TRBV2
J: TRBJ2-4
CDR3: CASSADRGEGAKNIQYF

D: .
V: TRBV16
J: TRBJ2-1
CDR3: CASSRSTREQFF

D: TRBD1
V: TRBV23-1
J: TRBJ1-6
CDR3: CASSQIWGQQNSPLHF

D: .
V: TRBV14
J: TRBJ1-4
CDR3: CASSSGRKLFF

D: .
V: TRBV7-7
J: TRBJ2-3
CDR3: CASSEIPTGHRPDTQYF

D: TRBD1
V: TRBV29-1
J: TRBJ2-1
CDR3: CSVAQGTYNEQFF

D: TRBD2
V: TRBV10-3
J: TRBJ2-3
CDR3: CAIGAGGLTDTQYF

D: TRBD2
V: TRBV29-1
J: TRBJ2-7
CDR3: CSVRTSGNYEQYF

D: TRBD1
V: TRBV5-1
J: TRBJ2-5
CDR3: CASSLVGTGPGQETQYF

D: TRBD2
V: TRBV9
J: TRBJ2-7
CDR3: CASSVGLAGGQYEQYF

D: .
V: TRBV2
J: TRBJ1-2
CDR3: CASSETGDGYTF

D: .
V: TRBV9
J: TRBJ2-5
CDR3: CASSVNSQETQYF

D: .
V: TRBV7-9
J: TRBJ2-7
CDR3: CASSSTGPGEQYF

D: TRBD1
V: TRBV29-1
J: TRBJ1-5
CDR3: CSAQGANQPQHF

D: .
V: TRBV4-3
J: TRBJ1-5
CDR3: CASSQAWGGAQHF

D: .
V: TRBV4-3
J: TRBJ2-7
CDR3: CASSQDEGHYEQYF

D: .
V: TRBV20-1
J: TRBJ2-7
CDR3: CSASGSEQYF

D: TRBD2
V: TRBV7-9
J: TRBJ2-5
CDR3: CASSPGGYQETQYF

D: .
V: TRBV5-4
J: TRBJ1-1
CDR3: CASRVAENTEAFF

D: .
V: TRBV7-2
J: TRBJ2-3
CDR3: CASSIRGDTQYF

D: TRBD2
V: TRBV10-3
J: TRBJ2-1
CDR3: CATAWTSGRDEQFF

D: TRBD1
V: TRBV5-4
J: TRBJ2-7
CDR3: CASSPPGTAYEQYF

D: TRBD2
V: TRBV9
J: TRBJ2-1
CDR3: CASSSGLAEFSSYNEQFF

D: .
V: TRBV7-8
J: TRBJ1-6
CDR3: CASSTGQPANSSPLHF

D: .
V: TRBV7-2
J: TRBJ2-1
CDR3: CASSSRGADEQFF

D: TRBD2
V: TRBV30
J: TRBJ2-1
CDR3: CAWSVRGSSYNEQFF

D: TRBD1
V: TRBV7-2
J: TRBJ2-7
CDR3: CASSLGTAYEQYF

D: .
V: TRBV30
J: TRBJ1-2
CDR3: CANSGIGYGYTF

D: TRBD1
V: TRBV9
J: TRBJ2-7
CDR3: CASGGDRVDEQYF

D: TRBD2
V: TRBV7-2
J: TRBJ2-1
CDR3: CASSRPPGTSIHEQFF

D: TRBD2
V: TRBV29-1
J: TRBJ2-1
CDR3: CSEGGPLEEQFF

D: TRBD2
V: TRBV15
J: TRBJ2-1
CDR3: CATSRVSSGGADEQFF

D: .
V: TRBV21-1
J: TRBJ2-1
CDR3: CASSPDNEQFF

D: TRBD1
V: TRBV6-6
J: TRBJ2-7
CDR3: CASRLRTGYEQYF

D: .
V: TRBV10-3
J: TRBJ2-2
CDR3: CAITYDTGELFF

D: .
V: TRBV18
J: TRBJ1-1
CDR3: CASSPPSGQNTEAFF

D: .
V: TRBV7-9
J: TRBJ1-6
CDR3: CASSPPGGEGNSPLHF

D: .
V: TRBV30
J: TRBJ1-3
CDR3: CAWSGGGSYDTIYF

D: TRBD1
V: TRBV19
J: TRBJ2-3
CDR3: CASSLKGQGGDTQYF

D: TRBD2
V: TRBV5-1
J: TRBJ2-1
CDR3: CASSLSGRPSRDEQFF